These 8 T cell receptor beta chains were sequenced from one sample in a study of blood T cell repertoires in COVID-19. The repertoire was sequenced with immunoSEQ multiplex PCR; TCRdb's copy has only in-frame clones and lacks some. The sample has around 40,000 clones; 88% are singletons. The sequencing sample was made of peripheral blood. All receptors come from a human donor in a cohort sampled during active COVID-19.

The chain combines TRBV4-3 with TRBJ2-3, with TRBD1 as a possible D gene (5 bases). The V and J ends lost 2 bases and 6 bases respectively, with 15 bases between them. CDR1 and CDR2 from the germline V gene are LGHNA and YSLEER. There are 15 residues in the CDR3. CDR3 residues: CASSQRPDQGDTQYF. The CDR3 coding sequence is TGCGCCAGCAGCCAACGCCCGGACCAGGGTGATACGCAGTATTTT.

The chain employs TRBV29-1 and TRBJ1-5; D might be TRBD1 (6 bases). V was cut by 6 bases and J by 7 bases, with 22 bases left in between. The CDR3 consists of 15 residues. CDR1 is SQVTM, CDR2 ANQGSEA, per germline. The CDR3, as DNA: TGCAGCGTATCCTCAAGTGGCAGGGGCGAACAGCCCCAGCATTTT. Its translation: CSVSSSGRGEQPQHF.

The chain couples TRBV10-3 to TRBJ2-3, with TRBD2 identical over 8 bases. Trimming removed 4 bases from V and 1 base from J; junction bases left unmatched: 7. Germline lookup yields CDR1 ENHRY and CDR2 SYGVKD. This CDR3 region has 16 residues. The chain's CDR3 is CAISVGNGGGTDTQYF. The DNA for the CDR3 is TGTGCCATCAGTGTTGGAAACGGGGGGGGCACAGATACGCAGTATTTT.

The CDR3 loop reads CASSFGQLNTGELFF. The CDR3 region has the DNA TGCGCCAGCAGTTTCGGACAGCTAAACACCGGGGAGCTGTTTTTT. The chain employs TRBV5-1 and TRBJ2-2; a weak D match, TRBD1 (6 bases). CDR3 length: 15 amino acids. Per the germline V gene, CDR1 is SGHRS and CDR2 is YFSETQ. The V end lost 5 bases, the J end lost 2 bases, and 13 bases lay between the germline ends.

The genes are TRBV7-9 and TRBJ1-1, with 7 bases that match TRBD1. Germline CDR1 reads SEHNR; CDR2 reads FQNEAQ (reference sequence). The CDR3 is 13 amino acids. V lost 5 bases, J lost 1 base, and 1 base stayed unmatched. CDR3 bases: TGTGCCAGCAGCCGGACAGGGAACACTGAAGCTTTCTTT. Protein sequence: CASSRTGNTEAFF.

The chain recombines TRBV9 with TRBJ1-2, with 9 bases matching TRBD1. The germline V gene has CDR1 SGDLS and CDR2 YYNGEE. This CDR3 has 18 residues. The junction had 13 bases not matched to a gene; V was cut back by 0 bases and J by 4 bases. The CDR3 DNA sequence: TGTGCCAGCAGCGTAGCTGAGGGACAGGGAGGAATAGGCTATGGCTACACCTTC. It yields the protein CASSVAEGQGGIGYGYTF. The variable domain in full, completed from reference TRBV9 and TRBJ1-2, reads DSGVTQTPKHLITATGQRVTLRCSPRSGDLSVYWYQQSLDQGLQFLIQYYNGEERAKGNILERFSAQQFPDLHSELNLSSLELGDSALYFCASSVAEGQGGIGYGYTFGSGTRLTVV.

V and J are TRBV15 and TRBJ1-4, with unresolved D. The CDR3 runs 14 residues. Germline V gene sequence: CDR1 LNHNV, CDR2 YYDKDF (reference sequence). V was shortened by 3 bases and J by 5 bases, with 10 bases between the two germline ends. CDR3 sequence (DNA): TGTGCCACCAGCAGCGGTATAGAGAATGAAAAACTGTTTTTT. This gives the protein CATSSGIENEKLFF.

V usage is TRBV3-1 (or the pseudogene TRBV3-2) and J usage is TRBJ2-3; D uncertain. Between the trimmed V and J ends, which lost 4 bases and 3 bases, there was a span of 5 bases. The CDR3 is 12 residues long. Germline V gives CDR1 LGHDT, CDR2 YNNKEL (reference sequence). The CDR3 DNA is TGTGCCAGCAGCCTCTCGACAGATACGCAGTATTTT. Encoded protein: CASSLSTDTQYF.